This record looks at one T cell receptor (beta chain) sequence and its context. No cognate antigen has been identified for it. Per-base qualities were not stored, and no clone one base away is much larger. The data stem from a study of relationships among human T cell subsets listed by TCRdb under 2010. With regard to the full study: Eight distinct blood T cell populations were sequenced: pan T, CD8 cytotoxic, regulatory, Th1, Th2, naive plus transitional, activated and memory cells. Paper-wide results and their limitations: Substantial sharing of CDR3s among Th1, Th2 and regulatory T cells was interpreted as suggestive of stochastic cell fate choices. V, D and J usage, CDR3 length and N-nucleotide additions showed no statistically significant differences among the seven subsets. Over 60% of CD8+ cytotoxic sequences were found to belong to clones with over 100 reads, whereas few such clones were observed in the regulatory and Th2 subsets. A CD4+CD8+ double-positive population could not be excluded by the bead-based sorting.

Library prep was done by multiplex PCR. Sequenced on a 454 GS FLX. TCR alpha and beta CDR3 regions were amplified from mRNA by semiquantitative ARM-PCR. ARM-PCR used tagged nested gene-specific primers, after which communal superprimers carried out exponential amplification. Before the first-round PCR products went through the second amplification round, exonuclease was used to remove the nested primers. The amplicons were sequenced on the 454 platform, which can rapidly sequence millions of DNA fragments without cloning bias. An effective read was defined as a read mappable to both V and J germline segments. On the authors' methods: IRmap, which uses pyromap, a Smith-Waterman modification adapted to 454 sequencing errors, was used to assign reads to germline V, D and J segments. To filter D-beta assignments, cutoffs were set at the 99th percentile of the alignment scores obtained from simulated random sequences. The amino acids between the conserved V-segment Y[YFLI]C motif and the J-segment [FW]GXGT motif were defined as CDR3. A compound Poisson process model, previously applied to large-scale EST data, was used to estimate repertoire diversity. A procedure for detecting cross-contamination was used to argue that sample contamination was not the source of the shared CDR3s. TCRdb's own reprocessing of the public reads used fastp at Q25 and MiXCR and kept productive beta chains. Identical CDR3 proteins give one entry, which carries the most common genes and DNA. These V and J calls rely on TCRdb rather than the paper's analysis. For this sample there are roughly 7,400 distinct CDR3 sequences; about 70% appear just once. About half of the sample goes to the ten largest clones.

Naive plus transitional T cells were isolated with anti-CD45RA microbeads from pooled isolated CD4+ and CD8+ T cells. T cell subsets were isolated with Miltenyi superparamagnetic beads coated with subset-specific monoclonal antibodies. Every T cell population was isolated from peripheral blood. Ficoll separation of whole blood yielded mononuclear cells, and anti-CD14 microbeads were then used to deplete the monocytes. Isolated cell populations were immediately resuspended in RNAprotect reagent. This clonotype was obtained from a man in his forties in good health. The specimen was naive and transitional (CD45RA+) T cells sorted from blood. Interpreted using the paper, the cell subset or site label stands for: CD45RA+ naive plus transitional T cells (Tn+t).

The nucleotide sequence reads TGCGCCAGCAGCTTATCGACAGGGCCCCAAGAGACCCAGTACTTC. Translated, this gives CASSLSTGPQETQYF. Recombination connected TRBV5-1 to TRBJ2-5; 7 bases in the middle match TRBD1. The germline V gene yields SGHRS for CDR1 and YFSETQ for CDR2. Inclusive of the bounding cysteine and phenylalanine, the CDR3 is 15 residues long. Solely the CDR3 DNA is kept, with 45 bases framed from the first base. V lost 2 bases and J lost 1 base, and the count of bases not matched to a germline gene is 5. Joined to the reference TRBV5-1 and TRBJ2-5 proteins, this CDR3 gives the full variable domain: KAGVTQTPRYLIKTRGQQVTLSCSPISGHRSVSWYQQTPGQGLQFLFEYFSETQRNKGNFPGRFSGRQFSNSRSEMNVSTLELGDSALYLCASSLSTGPQETQYFGPGTRLLVL.